This is a list of T cell receptor beta chains from one sample in a study of graft-versus-host responses after intestinal transplantation. Generated by immunoSEQ multiplex PCR, the TCRdb table keeps only in-frame clones and is missing some. The profile shows approximately 75,000 clones, almost 90% of them singletons. Their target antigens are unknown. Source: unstimulated CD8+ T cells sorted from spleen or lymph node cells, taken before transplant. The receptors were gathered from a human donor who was the organ donor for an intestinal transplant. The CDR3 runs from the conserved cysteine through the conserved F or W. The order of the fields is J gene, V gene, D gene, clone size, CDR3 DNA, CDR3 protein. A D gene is named only where the DNA matches it firmly. Clone size is stated in some rows and not others, as once, few, many or a class when expanded.

TRBJ1-2 | TRBV4-3 | TRBD1 | few | TGCGCCAGCAGCCAGGAGACAGGGGGTCTTGGCTACACCTTC | CASSQETGGLGYTF
TRBJ1-4 | TRBV6-1 | TRBD1 | . | TGTGCCAGCAGTGAACGGGCCAGGGGGCGTAACGAAAAACTGTTTTTT | CASSERARGRNEKLFF
TRBJ1-6 | TRBV4-1 | . | . | TGCGCCAGCAGTCAGGGTCGACTTAATTCACCCCTCCACTTT | CASSQGRLNSPLHF
TRBJ2-3 | TRBV5-1 | TRBD1 | . | TGCGCCAGCAGCGTTGCCCAGGGGGCACGGACAGATACGCAGTATTTT | CASSVAQGARTDTQYF
TRBJ2-3 | TRBV29-1 | . | . | TGCAGCTCCTCCGGGTCCCCGAGCACAGATACGCAGTATTTT | CSSSGSPSTDTQYF
TRBJ1-6 | TRBV28 | . | . | TGTGCCAGCAGTTTTTACACTGTCAGGGATAATTCACCCCTCCACTTT | CASSFYTVRDNSPLHF
TRBJ1-2 | TRBV11-2 | . | . | TGTGCCAGCAGCTTAGTTAATCTCTATGGCTACACCTTC | CASSLVNLYGYTF
TRBJ2-5 | TRBV28 | TRBD1 | . | TGTGCCAGCAGTTCCGGACAGGGGGCGTTGGGGTGGGAGACCCAGTACTTC | CASSSGQGALGWETQYF
TRBJ2-2 | TRBV19 | TRBD1 | . | TGTGCCAGTAGTGAGGACAGGAGGAACACCGGGGAGCTGTTTTTT | CASSEDRRNTGELFF
TRBJ1-2 | TRBV28 | . | . | TGTGCCAGCAGTTTATCTCCCGACACTAACTATGGCTACACCTTC | CASSLSPDTNYGYTF
TRBJ1-1 | TRBV4-3 | . | . | TGCGCCAGCAGCCAAGTCTTAGGGGGGGGGACTGAAGCTTTCTTT | CASSQVLGGGTEAFF